This T cell receptor (beta chain) was identified in a study of shared clonotypes between healthy human individuals. Comment on this clone: The antigen is undetermined.

Findings of the study overall: Naive CD4 clonotypes were shared across a handful of donors at approximately 5.3%.

Clones were read by immunoSEQ multiplex PCR, and TCRdb kept only the in-frame ones, dropping some. The table includes some 320,000 clones, 87% detected once. Germline V gene data show CDR1 as LGHNA and CDR2 as YNFKEQ. Trimming pared 0 bases from V and 4 bases from J, leaving 16 bases between. This CDR3 is built from 16 residues. V gene TRBV4-2 combines with J gene TRBJ2-7; D is uncertain. The sample was memory CD8+ T cells sorted from blood. Regarding subset: CD45RO+ cells pooled with CCR7-negative TemRA cells. This clonotype was sampled from a man between 18 and 29 years old in good health. This chain's CDR3 is CASSQEPQGTTYEQYF. CDR3 DNA sequence: TGTGCCAGCAGCCAAGAACCCCAAGGCACCACTTACGAGCAGTACTTC.